The next 8 T cell receptor beta chains were all read from a single sample in a study of blood T cell repertoires in COVID-19. Sequencing used immunoSEQ multiplex PCR; TCRdb keeps in-frame clones, though not all of them. The sample includes about 89,000 clones, approximately 80% of them seen just once. Sequenced input: peripheral blood. Every receptor here comes from a man aged 70 or older with COVID-19, enrolled during active disease.

The chain links TRBV15 to TRBJ1-1; D call uncertain. The ends were cut back, 4 bases at V and 2 bases at J, with 8 bases in the middle. The V gene's germline CDR1 is LNHNV and CDR2 YYDKDF (reference sequence). This CDR3 spans 13 amino acids. The DNA of the CDR3 is TGTGCCACCAGCAAACAGAGTAACACTGAAGCTTTCTTT. Protein sequence: CATSKQSNTEAFF.

The chain joins TRBV9 to TRBJ1-2, with 12 positions matching TRBD1. The CDR3 runs 17 residues. V trimming: 3 bases; J trimming: 6 bases; junction bases outside the gene matches: 12. Germline V gene lookup returns CDR1 SGDLS and CDR2 YYNGEE. CDR3 loop: CASSGRSRGQGADGYTF. DNA of the CDR3: TGTGCCAGCAGCGGTCGGTCTAGGGGACAGGGGGCGGATGGCTACACCTTC. The whole variable domain, filled in from reference TRBV9 and TRBJ1-2, reads DSGVTQTPKHLITATGQRVTLRCSPRSGDLSVYWYQQSLDQGLQFLIQYYNGEERAKGNILERFSAQQFPDLHSELNLSSLELGDSALYFCASSGRSRGQGADGYTFGSGTRLTVV.

This chain links TRBV7-2 with TRBJ2-3; 7 bases line up with TRBD2. Germline CDR1 SGHTA, CDR2 FQGNSA. The junction had 7 bases not matched to a gene; V was cut back by 3 bases and J by 4 bases. The CDR3 is 15 residues long. The CDR3 region is CASSFGGLISDTQYF. CDR3 coding DNA: TGTGCCAGCAGCTTCGGGGGACTAATTTCAGATACGCAGTATTTT.

The genes are TRBV12-3 or TRBV12-4 and TRBJ2-7; D is possibly TRBD2 (5 bases). The CDR3 is 13 residues long. Trimming pared 5 bases from V and 7 bases from J, leaving 15 bases between. The DNA of the CDR3 is TGTGCCAGCAGTCCGGGAACACCCGGGGAGCAGTACTTC. This gives the protein CASSPGTPGEQYF.

The chain recombines TRBV25-1 with TRBJ1-1; 7 bases line up with TRBD1. Trimming removed 5 bases from V and 1 base from J; junction bases left unmatched: 1. CDR1 and CDR2 (germline): MGHDK, SYGVNS. The CDR3 contains 13 residues. The CDR3 is CASSRTGNTEAFF. CDR3 coding DNA: TGTGCCAGCAGTAGGACAGGGAACACTGAAGCTTTCTTT. The whole variable domain, filled in from reference TRBV25-1 and TRBJ1-1, reads EADIYQTPRYLVIGTGKKITLECSQTMGHDKMYWYQQDPGMELHLIHYSYGVNSTEKGDLSSESTVSRIRTEHFPLTLESARPSHTSQYLCASSRTGNTEAFFGQGTRLTVV.

This clone was observed a handful of times. V usage is TRBV6-2 or TRBV6-3 and J usage is TRBJ1-6; TRBD1 matches at 9 bases. Germline V gene sequence: CDR1 MNHEY, CDR2 SVGEGT. There are 16 residues in the CDR3. Trimming took 5 bases from V and 2 from J; bases not matched to a gene: 4. The CDR3 coding sequence is TGTGCCAGCAGTCTCGGACAGGGGACCTATAATTCACCCCTCCACTTT. Translation gives CASSLGQGTYNSPLHF.

The chain links TRBV9 to TRBJ2-3, with D perhaps matching TRBD1 (6 bases). The CDR3 has 15 residues. The V end lost 5 bases, the J end lost 2 bases, and 15 bases lay between the germline ends. Germline CDR1 is SGDLS and CDR2 is YYNGEE. DNA for the CDR3: TGTGCCAGCAGTGAAAAGGGGGTTGACACAGATACGCAGTATTTT. Residues: CASSEKGVDTDTQYF.

This clone was counted a single time. The CDR3 loop reads CASSRDTENTEAFF. The CDR3 nucleotides read TGCGCCAGCAGTCGGGACACAGAGAACACTGAAGCTTTCTTT. V usage is TRBV5-1 and J usage is TRBJ1-1, with a tentative D call TRBD1 (6 bases). The CDR3 spans 14 residues. V dropped 5 bases and J dropped 1 base, with 12 bases sitting between them. Germline-derived CDR1 and CDR2 are SGHRS and YFSETQ. The full variable domain, with the rest looked up from reference TRBV5-1 and TRBJ1-1, is KAGVTQTPRYLIKTRGQQVTLSCSPISGHRSVSWYQQTPGQGLQFLFEYFSETQRNKGNFPGRFSGRQFSNSRSEMNVSTLELGDSALYLCASSRDTENTEAFFGQGTRLTVV.